This TCR beta chain was profiled in a study of blood T cell repertoires in COVID-19. Study-wide context: COVID-19 samples, acute and convalescent, were from the United States, Italy and Spain.

In the original workflow: Using reference gene primer amplification, nucleated cell counts were estimated. TCRdb's table, derived via immunoSEQ multiplex PCR, lists solely in-frame clones and lacks some. V and J calls plus clone size are reproduced from that table; the DNA served to infer D and trimming. Counted here are around 73,000 clones, 80% to 85% occurring once; the ten biggest clones make up 28%. This CDR3 has 11 amino acids. With 2 bases removed from V and 6 bases from J, the gap between germline ends came to 6 bases. The germline V gene has CDR1 SGHDT and CDR2 YYEEEE. The chain recombines TRBV5-6 with TRBJ2-7; D is uncertain. The specimen was peripheral blood. This clonotype was obtained from a human donor in a cohort sampled during active COVID-19. CDR3 residues: CASSLQSEQYF. The DNA of the CDR3 is TGTGCCAGCAGCTTACAATCCGAGCAGTACTTC. The full variable domain, with the rest looked up from reference TRBV5-6 and TRBJ2-7, is DAGVTQSPTHLIKTRGQQVTLRCSPKSGHDTVSWYQQALGQGPQFIFQYYEEEERQRGNFPDRFSGHQFPNYSSELNVNALLLGDSALYLCASSLQSEQYFGPGTRLTVT.